This TCR beta chain came from a study of sequential checkpoint blockade in melanoma. The wider study: Randomization was 1:1 between first-line nivolumab→ipilimumab and ipilimumab→nivolumab.

Germline CDR1 and CDR2: MGHRA and YSYEKL. The CDR3 extends over 14 amino acids. Trimming stripped 3 bases from V and 0 bases from J, with 6 bases between. This sample's treatment: randomized to nivolumab then ipilimumab (arm A) or the reverse (arm B). From thawed PBMCs, live CD3+CD8+ cells negative for CD19 and CD56 were sorted. Some clones are missing from TCRdb's copy, which holds only in-frame ones; the method was immunoSEQ multiplex PCR. The sample has 20,000 to 25,000 clones; roughly 80% are singletons. The TCR was taken from a human donor with melanoma. This chain joins TRBV4-1 and TRBJ1-3, with D unresolved. Source: CD8+ T cells sorted from blood (inferred from file names), taken from a patient given nivolumab and ipilimumab in sequence. DNA of the CDR3: TGCGCCAGCAGCCACGGGAGCTCTGGAAACACCATATATTTT. Translated, it gives CASSHGSSGNTIYF.